What follows are 4 T cell receptor beta chains derived from one specimen sequenced in a study of cytomegalovirus exposure and HLA in healthy donors. The PCR made use of 60 Vbeta and 13 Jbeta primers. This table comes from immunoSEQ multiplex PCR, and its TCRdb copy is limited to in-frame clones, with some not included. The sample features roughly 120,000 clones, with less than 4.5% in its top ten. The sequenced material came from PBMCs. These receptors were collected from a man aged 25 to 40 in good health and CMV-seronegative.

The chain recombines TRBV7-2 with TRBJ1-6, with D possibly being TRBD1 (5 bases). From germline, CDR1 is SGHTA and CDR2 FQGNSA. The CDR3 is made up of 16 amino acids. The germline V and J ends were trimmed by 5 bases and 7 bases, with 18 bases remaining between them. The chain's CDR3 is CASSDGSPGDNSPLHF. Written as DNA, the CDR3 is TGTGCCAGCAGCGATGGGAGCCCGGGGGACAATTCACCCCTCCACTTT.

V usage is TRBV5-1 and J usage is TRBJ2-2; no reliable D call. V shed 0 bases and J shed 1 base, with 7 bases lying between them. The CDR3 is 15 amino acids. Germline CDR1 is SGHRS and CDR2 is YFSETQ. The CDR3 sequence: CASSLVPKNTGELFF. CDR3 DNA sequence: TGCGCCAGCAGCTTGGTTCCTAAGAACACCGGGGAGCTGTTTTTT.

This chain links TRBV19 with TRBJ2-7; D unresolved. Germline-derived CDR1 and CDR2 are LNHDA and SQIVND (reference sequence). The CDR3 totals 14 residues. Trimming stripped 1 base from V and 0 bases from J, with 7 bases between. CDR3 nucleotide sequence: TGTGCCAGTAGTATAGGGTACAGCTCCTACGAGCAGTACTTC. Protein product: CASSIGYSSYEQYF.

CDR3 amino acids: CASSVTGNNQPQHF. The CDR3 DNA follows: TGTGCCAGCAGCGTTACAGGGAACAATCAGCCCCAGCATTTT. The chain recombines TRBV9 with TRBJ1-5; D possibly corresponds to TRBD1 (6 bases). V was clipped by 2 bases and J by 3 bases, with 9 bases between them. In germline, CDR1 is SGDLS, CDR2 YYNGEE. The CDR3 consists of 14 residues. Looking up the rest from reference TRBV9 and TRBJ1-5 gives the full variable domain: DSGVTQTPKHLITATGQRVTLRCSPRSGDLSVYWYQQSLDQGLQFLIQYYNGEERAKGNILERFSAQQFPDLHSELNLSSLELGDSALYFCASSVTGNNQPQHFGDGTRLSIL.